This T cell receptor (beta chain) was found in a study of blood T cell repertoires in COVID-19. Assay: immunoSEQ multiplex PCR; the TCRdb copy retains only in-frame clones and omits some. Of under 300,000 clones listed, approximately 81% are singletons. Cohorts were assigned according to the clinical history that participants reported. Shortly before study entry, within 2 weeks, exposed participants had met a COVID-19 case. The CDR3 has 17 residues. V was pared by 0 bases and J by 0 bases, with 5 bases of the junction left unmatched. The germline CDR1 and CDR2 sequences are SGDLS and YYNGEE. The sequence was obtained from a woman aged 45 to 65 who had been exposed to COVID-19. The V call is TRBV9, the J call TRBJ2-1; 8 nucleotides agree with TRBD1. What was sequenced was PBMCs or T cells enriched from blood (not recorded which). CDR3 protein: CASSVGGQGSSYNEQFF. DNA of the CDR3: TGTGCCAGCAGCGTAGGTGGACAGGGAAGCTCCTACAATGAGCAGTTCTTC.